This T cell receptor (beta chain) derives from a study of OX40 agonist ivuxolimab in advanced cancers. TCRdb keeps only in-frame clones here, not all; method: immunoSEQ multiplex PCR. The sample includes some 80,000 clones, about 92% of them seen just once. From germline, CDR1 is DFQATT and CDR2 SNEGSKA (reference sequence). The length of the CDR3 is 10 residues. The chain links TRBV20-1 to TRBJ1-2; unclear D gene. This receptor was obtained from an adult with an advanced solid tumor such as melanoma, head and neck, liver or kidney cancer. The sequencing here drew on CD4+ or CD8+ T cells sorted from blood, taken in a trial of the OX40 agonist ivuxolimab. Written as DNA, the CDR3 is TGCAGAAGGGCCGGCGATGGCTACACCTTC. As protein: CRRAGDGYTF.